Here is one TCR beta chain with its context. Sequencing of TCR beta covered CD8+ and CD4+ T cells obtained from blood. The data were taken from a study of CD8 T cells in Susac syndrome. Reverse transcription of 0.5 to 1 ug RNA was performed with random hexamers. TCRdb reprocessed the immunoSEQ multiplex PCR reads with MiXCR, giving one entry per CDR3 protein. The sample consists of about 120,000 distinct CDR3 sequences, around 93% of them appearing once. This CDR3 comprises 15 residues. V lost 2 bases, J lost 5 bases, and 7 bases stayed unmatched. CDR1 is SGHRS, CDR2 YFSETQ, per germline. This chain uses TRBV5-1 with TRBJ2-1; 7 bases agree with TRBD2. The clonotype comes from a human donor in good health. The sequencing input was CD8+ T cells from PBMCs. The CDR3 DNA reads TGCGCCAGCAGCTTAAGCAGCGGGGTTCACAATGAGCAGTTCTTC. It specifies CASSLSSGVHNEQFF.